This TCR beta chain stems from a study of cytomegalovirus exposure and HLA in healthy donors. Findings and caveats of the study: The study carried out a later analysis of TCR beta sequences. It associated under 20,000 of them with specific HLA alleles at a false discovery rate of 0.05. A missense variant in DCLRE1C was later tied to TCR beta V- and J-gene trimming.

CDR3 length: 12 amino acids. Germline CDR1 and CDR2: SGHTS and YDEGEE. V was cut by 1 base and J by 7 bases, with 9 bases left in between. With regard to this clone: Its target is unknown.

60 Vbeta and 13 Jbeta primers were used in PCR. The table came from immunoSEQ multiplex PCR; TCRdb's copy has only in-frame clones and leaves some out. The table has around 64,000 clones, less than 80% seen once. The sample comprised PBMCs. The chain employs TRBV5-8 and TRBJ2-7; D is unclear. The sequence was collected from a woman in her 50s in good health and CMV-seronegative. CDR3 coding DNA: TGTGCCAGCAGCTTGTATGGCTTAGAGCAGTACTTC. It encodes CASSLYGLEQYF.